Below, one T cell receptor beta chain is given with its context. This sample was included in a study of CD4+ T cells in melanoma. The V and J ends lost 0 bases and 5 bases, in that order; junction bases with no gene match: 7. This CDR3 has 16 amino acids. In germline, CDR1 is GTSNPN, CDR2 SVGIG (reference sequence). TCRdb's copy holds only in-frame clones and misses some; the assay was immunoSEQ multiplex PCR. The repertoire holds about 50,000 clones, with 80% to 90% as singletons. Sequencing input: peripheral blood. This rearrangement joins TRBV30 to TRBJ1-4; 9 bases map to TRBD1. This TCR derives from a human donor with melanoma. The CDR3 region is CAWSVPYRGRNEKLFF. The CDR3 region has the DNA TGTGCCTGGAGTGTACCCTACAGGGGGCGAAATGAAAAACTGTTTTTT. The full variable domain, completed using reference TRBV30 and TRBJ1-4, is SQTIHQWPATLVQPVGSPLSLECTVEGTSNPNLYWYRQAAGRGLQLLFYSVGIGQISSEVPQNLSASRPQDRQFILSSKKLLLSDSGFYLCAWSVPYRGRNEKLFFGSGTQLSVL.